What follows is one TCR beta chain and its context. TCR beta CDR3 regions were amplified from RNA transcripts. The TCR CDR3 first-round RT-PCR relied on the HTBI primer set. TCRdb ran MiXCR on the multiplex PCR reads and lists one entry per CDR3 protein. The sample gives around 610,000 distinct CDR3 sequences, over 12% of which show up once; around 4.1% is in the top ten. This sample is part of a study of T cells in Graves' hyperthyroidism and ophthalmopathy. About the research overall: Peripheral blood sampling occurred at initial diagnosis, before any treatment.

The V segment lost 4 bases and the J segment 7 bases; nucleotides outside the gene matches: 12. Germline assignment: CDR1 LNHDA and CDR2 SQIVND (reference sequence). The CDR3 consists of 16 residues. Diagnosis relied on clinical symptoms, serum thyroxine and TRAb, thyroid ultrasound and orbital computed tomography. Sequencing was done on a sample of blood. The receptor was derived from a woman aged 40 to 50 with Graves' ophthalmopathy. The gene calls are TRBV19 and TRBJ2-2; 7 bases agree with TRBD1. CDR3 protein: CASSTHTTGVGGELFF. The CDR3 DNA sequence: TGTGCCAGTAGTACCCACACCACAGGGGTGGGCGGGGAGCTGTTTTTT.